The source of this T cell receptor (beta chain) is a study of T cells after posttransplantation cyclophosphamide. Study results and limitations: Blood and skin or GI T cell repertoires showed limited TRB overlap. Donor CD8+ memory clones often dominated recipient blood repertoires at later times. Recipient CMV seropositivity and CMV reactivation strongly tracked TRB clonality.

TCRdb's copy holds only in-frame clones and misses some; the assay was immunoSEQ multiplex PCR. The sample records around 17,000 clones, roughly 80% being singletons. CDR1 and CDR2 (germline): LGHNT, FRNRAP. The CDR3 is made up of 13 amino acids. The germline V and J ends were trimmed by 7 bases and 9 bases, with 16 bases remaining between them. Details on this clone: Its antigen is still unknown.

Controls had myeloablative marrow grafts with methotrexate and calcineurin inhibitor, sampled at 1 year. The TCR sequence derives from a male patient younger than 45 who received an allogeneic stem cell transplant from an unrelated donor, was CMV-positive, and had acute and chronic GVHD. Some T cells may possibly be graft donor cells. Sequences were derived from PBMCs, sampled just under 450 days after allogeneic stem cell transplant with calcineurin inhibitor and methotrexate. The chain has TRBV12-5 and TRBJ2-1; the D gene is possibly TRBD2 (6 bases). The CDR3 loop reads CASAPTSQLEQFF. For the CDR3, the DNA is TGTGCTAGTGCCCCGACTAGTCAGCTTGAGCAGTTCTTC.